This T cell receptor beta chain appears in the sequencing data of a study of T cell responses to AZD1222 COVID-19 vaccine. To note about this clone: Its antigen remains unidentified.

The table came from immunoSEQ multiplex PCR; TCRdb's copy has only in-frame clones and leaves some out. The sample shows 90,000 to 95,000 clones, roughly 90% of them seen only once. Second doses were pooled across both intervals (about 4 or about 12 weeks). The study's findings and limits: Spike as a whole was targeted by vaccine-associated CD4 TCRs, dominant at 160-218 and 743-854. Two doses of AZD1222 preceded a rise in Spike-specific TCR breadth and depth. White British people made up most donors, females outnumbered males, and clonal diversity was possibly underestimated.

This CDR3 is 14 amino acids long. Germline CDR1 is LNHDA and CDR2 is SQIVND (reference sequence). V lost 9 bases and J lost 3; bases outside the gene matches: 7. Sample: peripheral blood, taken 28 days after the second AZD1222 dose. The chain recombines TRBV19 with TRBJ2-3; 9 bases match TRBD1. The TCR was taken from an adult who received the AZD1222 COVID-19 vaccine. In DNA, the CDR3 is TGTGCCAGCTCCGGGACAGGGCATACAGATACGCAGTATTTT. It translates to CASSGTGHTDTQYF.